The clone carrying this T cell receptor (beta chain) was seen only once. The antigen remains unidentified. Amplification of TCR beta CDR3 regions used RNA as the template. The HTBI primer set served for first-round RT-PCR of the TCR CDR3. TCRdb re-analysed the multiplex PCR reads in MiXCR, keeping a single row per CDR3 protein. The sample shows 350,000 or so distinct CDR3 sequences, 15% to 20% of them seen only once. Trimming shortened V by 5 bases and J by 3 bases, and 14 bases separated the two germline ends. The CDR3 covers 14 residues. Graves' hyperthyroidism without ophthalmopathy progression within 18 months was termed stable. Uncontrolled infection, other autoimmune disease, pregnancy or lactation led to exclusion. The data were obtained in a study of T cells in Graves' hyperthyroidism and ophthalmopathy. Findings and caveats of the study: The authors' 13 V-J model separated ophthalmopathy from stable hyperthyroidism.

This receptor was obtained from a woman aged 45-60 years with Graves' hyperthyroidism. The chain employs TRBV12-3 or TRBV12-4 and TRBJ2-7, with D maybe TRBD2 (7 bases). Sequenced input: blood. The CDR3: CASSIQGLNYEQYF. In DNA, the CDR3 is TGTGCCAGCAGTATACAGGGACTAAACTACGAGCAGTACTTC.